This T cell receptor beta chain was sequenced for a study of blood T cell repertoires in COVID-19. Study context: Samples representing acute and convalescent COVID-19 were sourced from the United States, Italy and Spain.

Per germline, CDR1 MDHEN and CDR2 SYDVKM. The V end was cut by 3 bases, the J end by 3 bases, with 12 bases between. CDR3 length: 14 amino acids. Data came from immunoSEQ multiplex PCR; TCRdb stores just in-frame clones and leaves some out. The sample holds around 310,000 clones, roughly 90% seen once. The sample taken for sequencing was peripheral blood. This TCR came from a woman between 45 and 65 years old with active or convalescent COVID-19. The chain links TRBV28 to TRBJ2-7; perhaps TRBD1 as D (5 bases). CDR3 coding DNA: TGTGCCAGCAGTTTTACAGGCCCCAGCTACGAGCAGTACTTC. Its translation is CASSFTGPSYEQYF. Filled out from reference TRBV28 and TRBJ2-7, the complete variable domain reads DVKVTQSSRYLVKRTGEKVFLECVQDMDHENMFWYRQDPGLGLRLIYFSYDVKMKEKGDIPEGYSVSREKKERFSLILESASTNQTSMYLCASSFTGPSYEQYFGPGTRLTVT.